This T cell receptor (beta chain) was retrieved from a study of T cells after yellow fever vaccination. Looking at the study overall: The authors prepared low-cell-number fractions using SMART-Seq v4 Ultra Low Input.

There are many counts of this clonotype. The antigen remains unidentified. CDR3 size: 15 residues. V lost 6 bases, J lost 7 bases, and 14 bases stayed unmatched. Per the germline V gene, CDR1 is DFQATT and CDR2 is SNEGSKA (reference sequence). Production of TCR cDNA was by 5'RACE template switching, which also added a universal primer site and UMIs. TCRdb itself ran the 5' RACE reads through MiXCR, one entry per CDR3 protein. The top ten hold over 2% of the sample, which has about 69,000 distinct CDR3 sequences, 5.9% seen once. Study results and limitations: Booster samples showed a return of most primary-vaccination clones (under 97% CD4, approximately 88% CD8). Compared with primary, the secondary response was weaker and peaked at day 5, not 15.

The source of this sequence is a man in his late teens or twenties who received the YFV17D yellow fever vaccine. The specimen comprised CD4+ T cells sorted from PBMCs, sampled around 14 days after the first yellow fever vaccination. The chain links TRBV20-1 to TRBJ1-2; 10 nucleotides line up with TRBD1. The CDR3 bases are TGCAGTGCCACAACCGGGACAGGGGACATGCGTGGCTACACCTTC. This encodes CSATTGTGDMRGYTF.